This T cell receptor beta chain was recovered during a study of Graves' ophthalmopathy and Graves' hyperthyroidism. The germline V gene encodes CDR1 MDHEN and CDR2 SYDVKM. This CDR3 spans 15 amino acids. Trimming pared 5 bases from V and 5 bases from J, leaving 13 bases between. From RNA, the CDR3 regions of TCR beta chains were amplified and sequenced. Second-round multiplex PCR came after first-round RT-PCR with HTBI primers. Each CDR3 protein is one row after TCRdb ran MiXCR on the multiplex PCR reads. The profile shows approximately 1.2 million distinct CDR3 sequences, about two fifths of them singletons.

This chain joins TRBV28 and TRBJ1-6; D might be TRBD1 (5 bases). The sequence was obtained from an adult man with Graves' hyperthyroidism. The sequenced sample was peripheral blood or thyroid tissue (not recorded which). CDR3 DNA: TGTGCCAGCAGTGACAGCCCAGGGAATAATTCACCCCTCCACTTT. Its protein product is CASSDSPGNNSPLHF.